The clone carrying this TCR beta chain was counted between two and nine times. As yet, its antigen is unknown. This entry is derived from a study of blood T cells in healthy people across ages. Study-level results: Whereas aged donors had fewer naive CD4+ cells, long-lived donors had more of them and higher diversity.

Primers used in a second PCR of roughly 7 to 11 cycles were a sample-barcoded 5' primer and a J-beta primer mix. TCRdb redid the calling of the 5' RACE reads with MiXCR, one entry per CDR3 protein. The data hold around 1,600,000 distinct CDR3 sequences, with 40% to 45% observed a single time. The germline V and J ends were trimmed by 5 bases and 2 bases, with 21 bases remaining between them. This CDR3 contains 17 residues. The chain recombines TRBV12-3 or TRBV12-4 with TRBJ1-1; D is uncertain. Specimen: blood. This clonotype was sampled from a woman aged 18 to 35 in good health. The CDR3 sequence is CASSPRTGFRVNTEAFF. DNA for the CDR3: TGTGCCAGCAGTCCCCGGACTGGTTTTCGAGTTAACACTGAAGCTTTCTTT.